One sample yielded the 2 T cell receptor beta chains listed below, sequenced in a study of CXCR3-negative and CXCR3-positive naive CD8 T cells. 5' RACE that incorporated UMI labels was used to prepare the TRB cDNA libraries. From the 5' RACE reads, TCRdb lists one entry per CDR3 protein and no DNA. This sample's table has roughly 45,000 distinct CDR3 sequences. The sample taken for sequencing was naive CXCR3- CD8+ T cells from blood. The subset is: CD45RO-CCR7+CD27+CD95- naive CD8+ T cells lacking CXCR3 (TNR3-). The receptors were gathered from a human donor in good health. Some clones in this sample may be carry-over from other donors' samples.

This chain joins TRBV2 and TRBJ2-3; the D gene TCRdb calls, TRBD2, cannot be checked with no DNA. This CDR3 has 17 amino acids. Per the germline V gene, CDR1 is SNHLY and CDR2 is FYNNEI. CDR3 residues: CASSEITSGSGGDTQYF.

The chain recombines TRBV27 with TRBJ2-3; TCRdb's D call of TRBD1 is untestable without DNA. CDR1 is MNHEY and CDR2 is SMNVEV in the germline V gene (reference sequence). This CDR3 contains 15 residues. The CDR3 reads CASSLTGGPFDTQYF.